The clone carrying this T cell receptor (beta chain) was seen a handful of times. Antigen unknown. The sample belongs to a study of T cells after yellow fever vaccination. As for the study in general: It was SMART-Seq v4 Ultra Low Input that prepared the fractions with low cell numbers. General study findings and limits: It was the secondary response that reached its peak faster, day 5 versus 15, but it was weaker.

Between the trimmed V and J ends, which lost 6 bases and 10 bases, there was a span of 4 bases. The CDR3 spans 8 residues. Per germline, CDR1 SQVTM and CDR2 ANQGSEA. TCRdb re-called the 5' RACE reads through MiXCR, storing one row per CDR3 protein. The data show hundreds of thousands of distinct CDR3 sequences, around 3.6% seen once. This clonotype was sampled from a man between 18 and 29 years old who received the YFV17D yellow fever vaccine. V is TRBV29-1 and J is TRBJ2-1; D is ambiguous. The specimen comprised PBMCs, sampled on the day of the yellow fever booster vaccination. CDR3 sequence reads: CSVEEQFF. The CDR3 DNA reads as TGCAGCGTGGAGGAGCAGTTCTTC.